Below, 32 T cell receptor beta chains from the same sample are listed, as sequenced in a study of human T cells and chemical hapten exposure. The time point here: pre-sensitization, week 0. The treatment here: therapeutic diphenylcyclopropenone sensitization with weekly scalp DPC. TCRdb reanalysed the RACE reads using MiXCR and keeps one entry per CDR3 protein. The sample carries more than 55,000 distinct CDR3 sequences, roughly a tenth recorded once. The specimen comprised whole blood, sampled in connection with sensitization to the hapten diphenylcyclopropenone (DPC). The origin of the receptors is a man in his forties with alopecia areata. Some clones in this sample may be carry-over from other donors' samples.

Many counts were recorded for this clonotype. The chain is built from TRBV7-2 and TRBJ2-2; D might be TRBD2 (6 bases). V lost 2 bases and J lost 2, with 9 bases in between. CDR1 and CDR2 (germline): SGHTA, FQGNSA. CDR3 length: 15 amino acids. In DNA, the CDR3 is TGTGCCAGCAGCTTAATGGCGGGAAACACCGGGGAGCTGTTTTTT. Amino acid sequence: CASSLMAGNTGELFF.

This clonotype was observed many times. J is TRBJ2-2 and V is TRBV28; maybe TRBD2 (5 bases). Trimming removed 7 bases from V and 5 bases from J, with 17 bases in between. Per the germline V gene, CDR1 is MDHEN and CDR2 is SYDVKM. This CDR3 spans 15 amino acids. For the CDR3, the DNA is TGTGCCAGCACCCAAAGGGTCAGCGGTACCGGGGAGCTGTTTTTT. It yields the protein CASTQRVSGTGELFF. The full variable domain, its missing parts supplied by reference TRBV28 and TRBJ2-2, is DVKVTQSSRYLVKRTGEKVFLECVQDMDHENMFWYRQDPGLGLRLIYFSYDVKMKEKGDIPEGYSVSREKKERFSLILESASTNQTSMYLCASTQRVSGTGELFFGEGSRLTVL.

The chain employs TRBV24-1 and TRBJ2-7; weak D call: TRBD1 (6 bases). The ends were cut back, 4 bases at V and 4 bases at J, with 7 bases in the middle. This CDR3 has 12 residues. Germline V CDR1 and CDR2: KGHDR, SFDVKD. CDR3 region: CATSEGGYEQYF. The CDR3 DNA reads TGTGCCACCAGTGAAGGGGGATACGAGCAGTACTTC.

This clonotype was counted ten times or more. This sequence joins TRBV9 and TRBJ2-3; TRBD1 aligns across 8 bases. The V and J ends lost 4 bases and 2 bases, in that order; junction bases with no gene match: 9. CDR1 and CDR2 (germline): SGDLS, YYNGEE. The length of the CDR3 is 16 residues. Here the CDR3 reads CASSFSTGDLTDTQYF. The CDR3 DNA sequence: TGTGCCAGCAGCTTCTCGACAGGGGACCTCACAGATACGCAGTATTTT.

This clonotype was found a few times. The gene calls are TRBV6-6 and TRBJ2-2; 7 bases are a match to TRBD2. The ends lost 2 bases at V and 2 bases at J; junction bases unmatched: 5. CDR1 is MNHNY and CDR2 is SVGAGI in the germline V gene (reference sequence). The CDR3 has 16 residues. The CDR3 protein is CASSYVASGNTGELFF. The DNA for the CDR3 is TGTGCCAGCAGTTACGTGGCTAGCGGTAACACCGGGGAGCTGTTTTTT.

This clonotype was counted at least ten times. The chain joins TRBV4-2 to TRBJ2-1; 9 bases agree with TRBD2. Germline loops: CDR1 LGHNA, CDR2 YNFKEQ. The CDR3 contains 16 residues. Trimming removed 3 bases from V and 4 bases from J; junction bases left unmatched: 7. CDR3 loop: CASSQETSGQYNEQFF. The CDR3 DNA reads TGTGCCAGCAGCCAGGAGACTAGCGGTCAGTACAATGAGCAGTTCTTC.

V usage is TRBV6-2 or TRBV6-3 and J usage is TRBJ2-2; 11 bases map to TRBD2. V dropped 2 bases and J dropped 3; count of bases not matched to a gene: 11. CDR1 and CDR2 from the germline V gene are MNHEY and SVGEGT. The CDR3 spans 19 residues. CDR3 protein: CASSYVGLAGGLDTGELFF. The CDR3 DNA reads as TGTGCCAGCAGTTACGTTGGGCTAGCGGGAGGACTGGACACCGGGGAGCTGTTTTTT.

This clonotype was counted ten times or more. CDR3 sequence reads: CASSPDRNYGYTF. CDR3 nucleotide sequence: TGCGCCAGCAGCCCGGACAGAAACTATGGCTACACCTTC. The rearrangement links TRBV5-1 to TRBJ1-2, with D tentatively TRBD1 (6 bases). Germline-derived CDR1 and CDR2 are SGHRS and YFSETQ. This CDR3 spans 13 amino acids. Trimming stripped 4 bases from V and 2 bases from J, with 9 bases between.

This clonotype was counted a few times. The genes are TRBV28 and TRBJ2-1; TRBD2 agrees at 10 bases. CDR1 is MDHEN and CDR2 is SYDVKM in the germline V gene. Trimming cost V 4 bases and J 7 bases; bases outside gene matches: 7. The CDR3 is 15 amino acids. CDR3 sequence reads: CASSSGTSAINEQFF. CDR3 sequence (DNA): TGTGCCAGCAGTTCCGGGACTAGCGCAATAAATGAGCAGTTCTTC.

This clonotype appeared many times. The chain links TRBV9 to TRBJ1-4, with D unresolved. This CDR3 is 14 amino acids long. From germline, CDR1 is SGDLS and CDR2 YYNGEE. The germline V and J ends were trimmed by 4 bases and 7 bases, with 14 bases remaining between them. The CDR3 here is CASSPLGFSEKLFF. The DNA for the CDR3 is TGTGCCAGCAGCCCCCTTGGATTTAGTGAAAAACTGTTTTTT.

V usage is TRBV7-6 and J usage is TRBJ2-7; no clear D gene. Trimming cost V 5 bases and J 2 bases, with 22 bases left between them. The CDR3 spans 17 residues. Germline CDR1 is SGHVS and CDR2 is FNYEAQ. For the CDR3, the DNA is TGTGCCAGCAGCGGATTCGCTCAGTTGTTTTATACCTACGAGCAGTACTTC. This sequence encodes CASSGFAQLFYTYEQYF.

The genes are TRBV7-9 and TRBJ2-5; 11 positions match TRBD2. Trimming removed 3 bases from V and 5 bases from J; junction bases left unmatched: 8. Germline CDR1 is SEHNR and CDR2 is FQNEAQ (reference sequence). The CDR3 is made up of 16 amino acids. CDR3 loop: CASSFRGTSGGETQYF. CDR3 in DNA: TGTGCCAGCAGCTTTCGAGGGACTAGCGGTGGGGAGACCCAGTACTTC.

The chain couples TRBV12-3 or TRBV12-4 to TRBJ2-1, with D perhaps given as TRBD1 or TRBD2 (6 bases each). The CDR3 sequence is 11 residues long. Between the trimmed V and J ends, which lost 3 bases and 13 bases, there was a span of 10 bases. CDR3 sequence (DNA): TGTGCCAGCAGTTTTACGGGGGCCCAGTTCTTC. As protein: CASSFTGAQFF.

This clonotype was counted ten times or more. The chain combines TRBV2 with TRBJ1-5, with 10 bases fitting TRBD1. The CDR3 totals 14 residues. The germline gives CDR1 SNHLY, CDR2 FYNNEI. The V and J ends lost 7 bases and 7 bases, in that order; junction bases with no gene match: 7. The CDR3: CASTGQGVRQPQHF. The CDR3 nucleotides are TGTGCCAGCACCGGACAGGGGGTAAGGCAGCCCCAGCATTTT. The whole variable domain, remainder taken from reference TRBV2 and TRBJ1-5, is EPEVTQTPSHQVTQMGQEVILRCVPISNHLYFYWYRQILGQKVEFLVSFYNNEISEKSEIFDDQFSVERPDGSNFTLKIRSTKLEDSAMYFCASTGQGVRQPQHFGDGTRLSIL.

This clonotype was counted a few times. This rearrangement joins TRBV4-3 to TRBJ2-1; D remains ambiguous. Trimming cost V 4 bases and J 2 bases, with 12 bases left between them. The CDR3 totals 15 residues. Germline loops: CDR1 LGHNA, CDR2 YSLEER. CDR3 loop: CASSLDPPPYNEQFF. For the CDR3, the DNA is TGCGCCAGCAGCCTAGATCCGCCCCCCTACAATGAGCAGTTCTTC.

This clonotype was counted ten times or more. The chain combines TRBV10-2 with TRBJ2-3; D ambiguous. Germline assignment: CDR1 WSHSY and CDR2 SAAADI. The V and J ends lost 9 bases and 4 bases respectively, with 8 bases between them. The CDR3 covers 11 residues. The CDR3 DNA sequence: TGCGCCAGTTCTCCGGCAGATACGCAGTATTTT. Its translation is CASSPADTQYF.

There are many counts of this clonotype. J is TRBJ2-2 and V is TRBV6-5; TRBD2 matches at 9 bases. The CDR3 sequence is 17 residues long. Germline V gene sequence: CDR1 MNHEY, CDR2 SVGAGI. V was pared by 0 bases and J by 2 bases, with 4 bases of the junction left unmatched. CDR3 nucleotides: TGTGCCAGCAGTTACTCTGCCCTAGCGGGAAACACCGGGGAGCTGTTTTTT. This encodes CASSYSALAGNTGELFF.

The chain is built from TRBV6-5 and TRBJ2-3, with D unresolved. Between the trimmed V and J ends, which lost 2 bases and 3 bases, there was a span of 15 bases. The CDR3 has 16 residues. The germline V gene has CDR1 MNHEY and CDR2 SVGAGI. CDR3: CASSYTRSALTDTQYF. The CDR3 DNA reads as TGTGCCAGCAGTTACACCCGGTCCGCTCTAACAGATACGCAGTATTTT.

The genes are TRBV24-1 and TRBJ2-1; 13 bases map to TRBD2. CDR1 is KGHDR and CDR2 is SFDVKD in the germline V gene. This CDR3 spans 16 amino acids. The J segment lost 7 bases and the V segment lost 4 bases, leaving 6 bases of the junction unmatched. CDR3 loop: CATSEGPGLAGNEQFF. The CDR3 DNA follows: TGTGCCACCAGTGAAGGGCCGGGACTAGCGGGGAATGAGCAGTTCTTC.

This clonotype was recorded at least ten times. The chain is built from TRBV29-1 and TRBJ2-5; D remains unclear. V was clipped by 6 bases and J by 4 bases, with 12 bases between them. In germline, CDR1 is SQVTM, CDR2 ANQGSEA. The CDR3 spans 12 residues. CDR3 sequence: CSVRIPSETQYF. The CDR3 DNA reads TGCAGCGTCCGGATCCCGTCAGAGACCCAGTACTTC.

This clonotype has ten or more counts. The chain has TRBV28 and TRBJ2-5; no clear D. Trimming pared 8 bases from V and 2 bases from J, leaving 18 bases between. The length of the CDR3 is 15 residues. Germline-derived CDR1 and CDR2 are MDHEN and SYDVKM. CDR3 sequence: CASYADLSNQETQYF. CDR3 sequence (DNA): TGTGCCAGCTATGCCGACCTCTCAAATCAAGAGACCCAGTACTTC.

The chain joins TRBV28 to TRBJ2-6, with D possibly matching TRBD2 (5 bases). The CDR3 totals 14 residues. With 6 bases removed from V and 9 bases from J, the gap between germline ends came to 15 bases. Germline CDR1 reads MDHEN; CDR2 reads SYDVKM. The CDR3 here is CASRQTGNLNVLTF. In nucleotides, the CDR3 is TGTGCCAGCAGACAGACCGGGAACCTCAACGTCCTGACTTTC.

The chain employs TRBV6-2 or TRBV6-3 and TRBJ2-7; 7 nucleotides agree with TRBD1. CDR1 and CDR2 (germline): MNHEY, SVGEGT. V was pared by 4 bases and J by 0 bases, with 6 bases of the junction left unmatched. The CDR3 runs 15 residues. The CDR3 DNA follows: TGTGCCAGCAGTTTTCAACAGGGGATCTCCTACGAGCAGTACTTC. This encodes CASSFQQGISYEQYF.

As concerns this clonotype: This sequence may be a read error, since a much larger clone differs from it by one base. The chain combines TRBV28 with TRBJ1-3; D uncertain. The CDR3 totals 14 residues. Germline V lookup: CDR1 MDHEN, CDR2 SYDVKM. V lost 6 bases and J 6 bases, leaving 15 bases between the germline ends. CDR3 nucleotide sequence: TGTGCCAGCAGCCCGGCGGGTACTGAAAACACCATATATTTT. This codes for CASSPAGTENTIYF.

Ten or more counts support this clonotype. This chain connects TRBV7-9 to TRBJ2-2; D may be TRBD1 (5 bases). Germline V gene sequence: CDR1 SEHNR, CDR2 FQNEAQ (reference sequence). There are 16 residues in the CDR3. V lost 0 bases and J lost 4, with 12 bases in between. The CDR3 nucleotides are TGTGCCAGCAGCTTAGCGGCGACTGGGGCCACCGGGGAGCTGTTTTTT. This codes for CASSLAATGATGELFF.

The rearrangement uses TRBV12-3 or TRBV12-4 and TRBJ2-2; D gene unclear. The length of the CDR3 is 14 residues. The V end was cut by 1 base, the J end by 4 bases, with 7 bases between. CDR3 in amino acids: CASSLETGTGELFF. Here the CDR3 DNA reads TGTGCCAGCAGTTTAGAGACGGGCACCGGGGAGCTGTTTTTT.

Notes on this clonotype: The junction and the germline gene differ at one end; a read error may be behind it. CDR3 protein: CSSSVLAEPYEQYF. CDR3 DNA: TGTTCCAGCAGCGTACTAGCGGAACCCTACGAGCAGTACTTC. The rearrangement links TRBV9 to TRBJ2-7, with 8 bases matching TRBD2. The CDR3 is made up of 14 amino acids. Germline values: CDR1 SGDLS, CDR2 YYNGEE.

The sample holds many counts of this clonotype. This sequence joins TRBV6-6 and TRBJ2-5; perhaps D is TRBD1 or TRBD2 (6 bases each). Trimming shortened V by 3 bases and J by 5 bases, and 13 bases separated the two germline ends. Germline CDR1 reads MNHNY; CDR2 reads SVGAGI (reference sequence). CDR3 length equals 14 residues. CDR3 sequence (DNA): TGTGCCAGCAGTTATCCAGGGGCGGGGGAGACCCAGTACTTC. As protein: CASSYPGAGETQYF.

CDR3 protein: CASKSNLPTDTQYF. As DNA, the CDR3 is TGTGCCAGCAAATCGAACCTGCCCACAGATACGCAGTATTTT. This rearrangement joins TRBV6-1 to TRBJ2-3; D call uncertain. CDR3 length: 14 amino acids. CDR1 MNHNS and CDR2 SASEGT come from the germline V gene. V gave up 7 bases and J gave up 2 bases, with 13 bases separating them.

This clonotype was picked up a small number of times. The chain uses TRBV20-1 and TRBJ2-5; D possibly uses TRBD1 or TRBD2 (6 bases each). With 6 bases removed from V and 5 bases from J, the gap between germline ends came to 19 bases. CDR1 and CDR2 (germline): DFQATT, SNEGSKA (reference sequence). The CDR3 is 14 amino acids. This CDR3 is CSALRLGQGETQYF. The CDR3 nucleotides are TGCAGTGCCTTGAGACTAGGCCAGGGGGAGACCCAGTACTTC.

This clonotype was seen a handful of times. V usage is TRBV7-9 and J usage is TRBJ1-1; D not resolved. The CDR3 consists of 12 residues. Germline values: CDR1 SEHNR, CDR2 FQNEAQ (reference sequence). Trimming removed 5 bases at V and 1 base at J, with 5 bases between. The CDR3 here is CASSIPNTEAFF. For the CDR3, the DNA is TGTGCCAGCAGCATCCCGAACACTGAAGCTTTCTTT.

The gene calls are TRBV12-3 or TRBV12-4 and TRBJ2-1, with 7 bases that match TRBD2. Losses at the gene ends were 9 bases for V and 8 bases for J; bases not matched to a gene: 16. This CDR3 region has 15 residues. The CDR3 DNA is TGTGCCAGTCACGGAGGCGGGAGTAGGTTGGATGAGCAGTTCTTC. Its protein is CASHGGGSRLDEQFF.